This is a list of T cell receptor beta chains from one sample in a study of CD8+ T cells in alopecia areata. Data came from immunoSEQ multiplex PCR; TCRdb stores just in-frame clones and leaves some out. This table has about 190,000 clones, 55% to 70% appearing once. Sequences were derived from CD4+ T cells sorted from blood, sampled at week 4, from a patient treated with tofacitinib. These receptors came from a human donor with alopecia areata. Both conserved end residues are part of each CDR3. Fields, in order: CDR3 DNA, CDR3 protein, D gene, CDR3 length, J gene, clone size, V gene. The D gene is left open where the match is weak. Only part of the rows carry a size: once, few, many, or a class if the clone is expanded.

TGCGCCAGCAGCCCCGGGACAGGGGTAAGTCTCTACGAGCAGTACTTC	CASSPGTGVSLYEQYF	TRBD1	16	TRBJ2-7	-	TRBV5-1
TGCGCCAGCAGCCAGGGGTACCACGAGCAGTACTTC	CASSQGYHEQYF	-	12	TRBJ2-7	-	TRBV5-1
TGTGCCAGCAGCGTAGGGGTGACCGGGGAGCTGTTTTTT	CASSVGVTGELFF	-	13	TRBJ2-2	-	TRBV9
TGTGCCACCCTTGAGGGACTCCTTAGAGCCGAGCAGTACTTC	CATLEGLLRAEQYF	-	14	TRBJ2-7	once	TRBV10-3
TGTGCCATCAGTGAGTCTGACAGGGGCTTCCCTGAAGCTTTCTTT	CAISESDRGFPEAFF	TRBD1	15	TRBJ1-1	few	TRBV10-3
TGCGCCAGCAGCCGCCTCGCAGATACGCAGTATTTT	CASSRLADTQYF	-	12	TRBJ2-3	few	TRBV5-1
TGTGCCAGCAGGGGACAGGGAGGAGGCTCTGGGGCCAACGTCCTGACTTTC	CASRGQGGGSGANVLTF	TRBD1	17	TRBJ2-6	-	TRBV28
TGTGCCAGCAGTTCGGAAGGGATTAGCGATGAGCAGTTCTTC	CASSSEGISDEQFF	-	14	TRBJ2-1	-	TRBV2
TGCAGCGGCCAGAAGGACGGAATAGCGAATTTT	CSGQKDGIANF	-	11	TRBJ1-3	-	TRBV29-1
TGTGCCAGCAGTGATACCCTCCCGGGGGCGACCCAGTACTTC	CASSDTLPGATQYF	-	14	TRBJ2-5	-	TRBV2
TGCAGCGTTGGCAGGGGTCTCAATCAGCCCCAGCATTTT	CSVGRGLNQPQHF	-	13	TRBJ1-5	-	TRBV29-1
TGCGCCAGCAGCCAAGGCGGACGACAGGGAGAAGCGGAAGAGACCCAGTACTTC	CASSQGGRQGEAEETQYF	TRBD1	18	TRBJ2-5	once	TRBV4-1
TGTGCCAGCCTCTCAGGCGGAGATCTCGATACGCAGTATTTT	CASLSGGDLDTQYF	-	14	TRBJ2-3	-	TRBV4-2
TGTGCCAGCAGACAGCAGCGGGCCTATGGCTACACCTTC	CASRQQRAYGYTF	-	13	TRBJ1-2	-	TRBV28
TGCAGCGCCGACGGGACTAGCAGTCAGGACGGGCAGTTCTTC	CSADGTSSQDGQFF	TRBD2	14	TRBJ2-1	-	TRBV29-1
TGTGCCAGCAGCCAAGATGGGGCAGGGTATCAGCCCCAGCATTTT	CASSQDGAGYQPQHF	-	15	TRBJ1-5	-	TRBV4-2
TGCAGCCTCCGATTTCAAGAGACCCAGTACTTC	CSLRFQETQYF	-	11	TRBJ2-5	few	TRBV29-1
TGTGCCAGCAGCCCGGGCCCGGCGGAGGCTGAAGCTTTCTTT	CASSPGPAEAEAFF	-	14	TRBJ1-1	few	TRBV9
TGCAGCGTGGCCCGGGACACTGGATACGAGCAGTACTTC	CSVARDTGYEQYF	-	13	TRBJ2-7	-	TRBV29-1
TGTGCCTGGAGTGGGGGTTTCACAGGTAGCAATCAGCCCCAGCATTTT	CAWSGGFTGSNQPQHF	-	16	TRBJ1-5	few	TRBV30
TGTGCCAGCTACCCCGGGGGGGGGTCCTACGAGCAGTACTTC	CASYPGGGSYEQYF	-	14	TRBJ2-7	-	TRBV21-1
TGCGCCAGCAGCTTTAGAGGGGGAACCGACTATGGCTACACCTTC	CASSFRGGTDYGYTF	-	15	TRBJ1-2	-	TRBV5-1
TGTGCCAGCAGTCCCGACGCAATGCCCTACGAGCAGTACTTC	CASSPDAMPYEQYF	-	14	TRBJ2-7	few	TRBV6-5
TGCAGTGCTAGCGGGAGGGAGACCCAGTACTTC	CSASGRETQYF	TRBD2	11	TRBJ2-5	-	TRBV20-1